The source of this T cell receptor (beta chain) is a study of cytomegalovirus exposure and HLA in healthy donors. The study, taken as a whole, reports: Whilst most TCR sequences proved rare, a subset of public TCRs occurred across many donors.

The table came from immunoSEQ multiplex PCR; TCRdb's copy has only in-frame clones and leaves some out. This repertoire shows fewer than 150,000 clones, about 90% found once; its top ten account for 7.9%. This clone turned up a few times. Its matching antigen is unknown. The CDR3 has 14 residues. Deletions cut 4 bases from V and 6 bases from J, with 13 bases between. The germline V gene encodes CDR1 WSHSY and CDR2 SAAADI. The chain couples TRBV10-2 to TRBJ1-5, with D maybe TRBD1 (6 bases). The sequence came from a woman aged 18-30 years in good health and CMV-seropositive. The sequencing sample was made of PBMCs. CDR3 nucleotides: TGCGCCAGCAGTGGGACAGTTGGGGCTCAGCCCCAGCATTTT. Its translation is CASSGTVGAQPQHF.